Below, 30 T cell receptor beta chains from the same sample are listed, as sequenced in a study of regulatory T cells in long-lasting Graves disease. The time point denotes: persistent/refractory GD, antithyroid drugs over 5 years with positive TRAb. Extracted PBMC RNA gave rise to the TCR library. In building TCR beta libraries, iRepertoire HTBI primers were used together with Arm-PCR of CDR3 regions. TCRdb reanalysed the multiplex PCR reads using MiXCR and keeps one entry per CDR3 protein. The profile shows roughly 400,000 distinct CDR3 sequences, around 20% of them singletons. The input for sequencing was peripheral blood mononuclear cells (PBMCs), taken when the disease was refractory, from a patient treated with antithyroid drugs. These receptors were collected from a female donor with Graves disease.

A few counts support this clonotype. This sequence joins TRBV12-3 or TRBV12-4 and TRBJ2-7; tentative D call: TRBD1 (5 bases). Trimming took off 3 bases at V and 2 bases at J, with 11 bases between the two ends. The CDR3 totals 14 residues. Here the CDR3 reads CASSFGVGPYEQYF. DNA of the CDR3: TGTGCCAGCAGTTTTGGGGTGGGGCCCTACGAGCAGTACTTC.

This chain links TRBV18 with TRBJ2-2; D call uncertain. The V end lost 3 bases, the J end lost 6 bases, and 8 bases lay between the germline ends. The CDR3 is made up of 13 amino acids. Germline assignment: CDR1 KGHSH and CDR2 LQKENI. This CDR3 reads CASSPGAPGELFF. CDR3 sequence (DNA): TGTGCCAGCTCACCTGGCGCCCCCGGGGAGCTGTTTTTT.

The chain carries TRBV10-2 and TRBJ1-4; D gene uncertain. Germline V lookup: CDR1 WSHSY, CDR2 SAAADI. V lost 3 bases, J lost 4 bases, and 12 bases lay in between. The CDR3 extends over 15 amino acids. CDR3 DNA sequence: TGCGCCAGCAGTGACCGGGCCTCCGATAATGAAAAACTGTTTTTT. Its translation is CASSDRASDNEKLFF.

This clonotype was picked up many times. The J gene is TRBJ1-5, the V gene TRBV12-3 or TRBV12-4; tentative D call: TRBD1 (6 bases). Trimming shortened V by 6 bases and J by 4 bases, and 7 bases separated the two germline ends. The length of the CDR3 is 12 residues. The CDR3 here is CASRQGNQPQHF. CDR3 coding DNA: TGTGCCAGCAGACAGGGTAATCAGCCCCAGCATTTT.

The genes are TRBV7-3 and TRBJ2-2, with 7 bases identical to TRBD2. CDR1 and CDR2 from the germline V gene are SGHTA and FQGTGA. Germline trimming cut 0 bases from V and 4 bases from J; bases unmatched to any gene: 8. The CDR3 loop spans 17 amino acids. CDR3 coding DNA: TGTGCCAGCAGCTTAACGTTCGGCGGGAGAAGCACCGGGGAGCTGTTTTTT. Protein: CASSLTFGGRSTGELFF.

This clonotype was found many times. The V call is TRBV3-1, the J call TRBJ2-7; D not certain. V gave up 1 base and J gave up 3 bases, with 4 bases separating them. The CDR3 covers 12 residues. CDR1 LGHDT and CDR2 YNNKEL come from the germline V gene (reference sequence). The DNA for the CDR3 is TGTGCCAGCAGCCAAGGAAGCTACGAGCAGTACTTC. It translates to CASSQGSYEQYF.

This clonotype came up many times. This chain joins TRBV2 and TRBJ1-6, with D possibly being TRBD1 (5 bases). Trimming removed 7 bases from V and 0 bases from J, with 10 bases in between. In germline, CDR1 is SNHLY, CDR2 FYNNEI. The CDR3 is 15 amino acids. The CDR3 sequence is CASNQGSSYNSPLHF. CDR3 nucleotide sequence: TGTGCCAGCAATCAGGGCAGCTCCTATAATTCACCCCTCCACTTT.

This clonotype was detected a few times. The chain joins TRBV28 to TRBJ1-1; TRBD1 is a possible D gene (6 bases). The CDR3 runs to 12 residues. CDR1 and CDR2 from the germline V gene are MDHEN and SYDVKM. Trimming took off 6 bases at V and 5 bases at J, with 10 bases between the two ends. CDR3 residues: CASREGGTEAFF. CDR3 sequence (DNA): TGTGCCAGCAGGGAGGGGGGGACTGAAGCTTTCTTT.

This clonotype appeared many times. One junction end disagrees with the germline gene, perhaps due to a read error. The chain carries TRBV28 and TRBJ2-7; 14 bases agree with TRBD2. The CDR3 extends over 14 amino acids. The germline V gene encodes CDR1 MDHEN and CDR2 SYDVKM. The CDR3 protein is CASRGLAGAYEQHF. DNA of the CDR3: TGTGCCAGCAGGGGACTAGCGGGGGCCTACGAGCAGCACTTC.

The table lists this clonotype with a few counts. The V call is TRBV2, the J call TRBJ2-3; TRBD2 matches 9 bases. J lost 0 bases, V lost 7 bases, and 5 bases had no gene match. In germline, CDR1 is SNHLY, CDR2 FYNNEI. CDR3 length: 15 amino acids. The CDR3 spells CASIPSGTSTDTQYF. The DNA for the CDR3 is TGTGCCAGCATTCCTAGCGGGACTAGCACAGATACGCAGTATTTT.

V usage is TRBV7-9 and J usage is TRBJ2-7, with D unresolved. Trimming stripped 4 bases from V and 4 bases from J, with 11 bases between. The CDR3 spans 13 residues. The V gene's germline CDR1 is SEHNR and CDR2 FQNEAQ (reference sequence). CDR3 sequence reads: CASSSTHLYEQYF. DNA for the CDR3: TGTGCCAGCAGCTCCACCCATCTTTACGAGCAGTACTTC.

This clonotype was picked up many times. The chain carries TRBV20-1 and TRBJ2-7; perhaps TRBD2 as D (5 bases). From germline, CDR1 is DFQATT and CDR2 SNEGSKA (reference sequence). This CDR3 contains 13 residues. Trimming cost V 3 bases and J 5 bases, with 14 bases left between them. The CDR3 protein is CSARRELPDEQYF. CDR3 DNA sequence: TGCAGTGCTAGGAGGGAGCTCCCGGACGAGCAGTACTTC.

This clonotype was seen many times. J is TRBJ1-2 and V is TRBV7-2; TRBD1 agrees at 10 bases. CDR1 SGHTA and CDR2 FQGNSA come from the germline V gene. V lost 2 bases to trimming and J lost 2 bases; unmatched junction nucleotides: 2. The CDR3 consists of 15 residues. The CDR3 loop is CASSLPGQGNYGYTF. CDR3 DNA sequence: TGTGCCAGCAGCTTACCGGGACAGGGGAACTATGGCTACACCTTC.

V gene TRBV7-9 combines with J gene TRBJ2-3, with D possibly matching TRBD2 (5 bases). The CDR3 covers 14 residues. Trimming removed 3 bases from V and 2 bases from J, with 9 bases in between. Germline V CDR1 and CDR2: SEHNR, FQNEAQ (reference sequence). CDR3 DNA sequence: TGTGCCAGCAGCTTCGGCGGGCTCACAGATACGCAGTATTTT. It is translated as CASSFGGLTDTQYF.

CDR3: CASSERTGGGYGYTF. The CDR3 DNA reads TGTGCCAGCAGCGAAAGGACAGGGGGCGGGTATGGCTACACCTTC. The chain employs TRBV7-9 and TRBJ1-2, with 11 bases identical to TRBD1. After removal of 5 bases from V and 5 bases from J, the junction contained 7 bases not matched to a gene. Looked up from germline, CDR1 is SEHNR and CDR2 is FQNEAQ (reference sequence). The CDR3 contains 15 residues.

This clonotype has a count of ten or more. The chain employs TRBV5-5 and TRBJ2-7; 9 bases map to TRBD2. Per the germline V gene, CDR1 is SGHKS and CDR2 is YYEKEE (reference sequence). This CDR3 spans 16 amino acids. V shed 4 bases and J 5 bases; nucleotides not matched to a gene: 13. This CDR3 is CASSLPHSGSRNEQYF. DNA for the CDR3: TGTGCCAGCAGCCTACCCCATAGCGGGAGTAGAAACGAGCAGTACTTC. Variable domain in full (rest from reference TRBV5-5 and TRBJ2-7): DAGVTQSPTHLIKTRGQQVTLRCSPISGHKSVSWYQQVLGQGPQFIFQYYEKEERGRGNFPDRFSARQFPNYSSELNVNALLLGDSALYLCASSLPHSGSRNEQYFGPGTRLTVT.

This clonotype was seen ten or more times. The genes are TRBV5-1 and TRBJ1-5, with 8 bases lining up with TRBD1. V lost 1 base to trimming and J lost 1 base; unmatched junction nucleotides: 19. CDR1 and CDR2 (germline): SGHRS, YFSETQ. The CDR3 is made up of 21 amino acids. DNA for the CDR3: TGCGCCAGCAGCTTGAAAACACTGACAGGGGTAGAGTTTCGGAGCAATCAGCCCCAGCATTTT. This gives the protein CASSLKTLTGVEFRSNQPQHF. The whole variable domain, filled in from reference TRBV5-1 and TRBJ1-5, reads KAGVTQTPRYLIKTRGQQVTLSCSPISGHRSVSWYQQTPGQGLQFLFEYFSETQRNKGNFPGRFSGRQFSNSRSEMNVSTLELGDSALYLCASSLKTLTGVEFRSNQPQHFGDGTRLSIL.

This sequence joins TRBV20-1 and TRBJ2-2, with D possibly TRBD2 on 5 matching bases. V lost 5 bases, J lost 0 bases, and 10 bases lay in between. CDR3 length equals 14 residues. In germline, CDR1 is DFQATT, CDR2 SNEGSKA (reference sequence). This chain's CDR3 is CSAEVGANTGELFF. CDR3 in DNA: TGCAGTGCTGAGGTGGGAGCGAACACCGGGGAGCTGTTTTTT.

This clonotype occurred many times. The chain couples TRBV7-2 to TRBJ1-4, with D uncertain. The CDR3 consists of 15 residues. Trimming stripped 8 bases from V and 1 base from J, with 14 bases between. CDR1 and CDR2 from the germline V gene are SGHTA and FQGNSA. DNA for the CDR3: TGTGCCAGCGCCAAACTAGGGAGAACTAATGAAAAACTGTTTTTT. It specifies CASAKLGRTNEKLFF.

As concerns this clonotype: A junction end diverges from the germline sequence, so it may reflect a read error. The chain recombines TRBV27 with TRBJ1-5; unclear D gene. Germline V lookup: CDR1 MNHEY, CDR2 SMNVEV (reference sequence). The CDR3 is 16 residues long. The CDR3 DNA sequence: TGTGCCAGCAGCCCAATTCCCACTTATAGCAATCGGCCCCAGCATTTT. Translating gives CASSPIPTYSNRPQHF.

This clonotype was seen only a few times. The rearrangement uses TRBV5-1 and TRBJ2-2; D is perhaps TRBD1 (6 bases). Germline CDR1 SGHRS, CDR2 YFSETQ. V lost 2 bases to trimming and J lost 6 bases, with 8 bases between them. CDR3 length: 13 amino acids. The DNA for the CDR3 is TGCGCCAGCAGCTTTACAGGGCCCGGGGAGCTGTTTTTT. This sequence encodes CASSFTGPGELFF.

This clonotype was seen repeatedly, ten times or more. The chain recombines TRBV3-1 with TRBJ1-5; the D is unclear. Trimming pared 3 bases from V and 6 bases from J, leaving 6 bases between. Germline CDR1 and CDR2: LGHDT and YNNKEL (reference sequence). The CDR3 is made up of 12 amino acids. For the CDR3, the DNA is TGTGCCAGCAGCCAGGGGTCTCAGCCCCAGCATTTT. This encodes CASSQGSQPQHF. Looking up the rest from reference TRBV3-1 and TRBJ1-5 gives the full variable domain: DTAVSQTPKYLVTQMGNDKSIKCEQNLGHDTMYWYKQDSKKFLKIMFSYNNKELIINETVPNRFSPKSPDKAHLNLHINSLELGDSAVYFCASSQGSQPQHFGDGTRLSIL.

This clonotype has only a few counts. The genes are TRBV7-9 and TRBJ1-5; no clear D gene. Germline CDR1 SEHNR, CDR2 FQNEAQ (reference sequence). V was clipped by 0 bases and J by 3 bases, with 9 bases between them. The length of the CDR3 is 15 residues. The CDR3 DNA reads as TGTGCCAGCAGCTTAGCGGACGGAGACAATCAGCCCCAGCATTTT. Translated, it gives CASSLADGDNQPQHF.

This clonotype showed up many times. This rearrangement joins TRBV3-1 to TRBJ2-7, with unresolved D. Looked up from germline, CDR1 is LGHDT and CDR2 is YNNKEL (reference sequence). V shed 3 bases and J shed 3 bases, with 9 bases lying between them. There are 13 residues in the CDR3. Here the CDR3 DNA reads TGTGCCAGCAGCCAGGCAACGTACTACGAGCAGTACTTC. Protein sequence: CASSQATYYEQYF.

Ten or more counts support this clonotype. V and J are TRBV5-1 and TRBJ2-7; weak D call: TRBD1 (7 bases). The CDR3 spans 15 residues. Trimming shortened V by 0 bases and J by 4 bases, and 14 bases separated the two germline ends. Per the germline V gene, CDR1 is SGHRS and CDR2 is YFSETQ. Written as DNA, the CDR3 is TGCGCCAGCAGCTTGGATGGAGGGACAGTATACGAGCAGTACTTC. As protein: CASSLDGGTVYEQYF.

The chain is built from TRBV10-3 and TRBJ2-2; 8 bases are a match to TRBD2. CDR3 size: 21 residues. The V segment lost 2 bases and the J segment 0 bases; nucleotides outside the gene matches: 17. Germline V gives CDR1 ENHRY, CDR2 SYGVKD. The CDR3 DNA is TGTGCCATCAGTGAGATAGGGACTAGGGGTTGGCGGGGTTCGAACACCGGGGAGCTGTTTTTT. This encodes CAISEIGTRGWRGSNTGELFF.

This clonotype came up many times. V usage is TRBV30 and J usage is TRBJ1-2, with D unclear. The CDR3 totals 16 residues. Germline V gene lookup returns CDR1 GTSNPN and CDR2 SVGIG (reference sequence). V was clipped by 2 bases and J by 3 bases, with 19 bases between them. The CDR3 DNA reads as TGTGCCTGGAGTCCCGTACGCGCGAGAAGAGACTATGGCTACACCTTC. Its translation is CAWSPVRARRDYGYTF.

This clonotype was picked up many times. The rearrangement links TRBV28 to TRBJ1-1; D not resolved. CDR3 size: 13 residues. CDR1 is MDHEN, CDR2 SYDVKM, per germline. V shed 8 bases and J shed 3 bases, with 13 bases lying between them. The DNA for the CDR3 is TGTGCCAGCGTGTATAGATATCACACTGAAGCTTTCTTT. This encodes CASVYRYHTEAFF.

The gene calls are TRBV7-6 and TRBJ2-3; maybe TRBD2 (5 bases). CDR1 and CDR2 (germline): SGHVS, FNYEAQ. V was clipped by 1 base and J by 4 bases, with 15 bases between them. The CDR3 has 16 residues. The chain's CDR3 is CASSLDRGGLADTQYF. The DNA of the CDR3 is TGTGCCAGCAGCTTAGATCGCGGCGGGTTGGCAGATACGCAGTATTTT.

This clonotype has more than one count but fewer than ten. The rearrangement links TRBV7-9 to TRBJ2-3, with 9 positions matching TRBD2. The CDR3 totals 12 residues. With 2 bases clipped from V and 10 bases from J, the junction kept 1 base outside the gene matches. The germline V gene encodes CDR1 SEHNR and CDR2 FQNEAQ (reference sequence). The CDR3 spells CASSLSGGPQYF. In DNA, the CDR3 is TGTGCCAGCAGCTTAAGCGGGGGGCCGCAGTATTTT.